Reported below is one T cell receptor (beta chain). The target antigen is unknown. These data belong to a study of vaccination effects on CD4 cells after COVID-19. Study summary: Sequencing in the ViraFEST assay came after antigen-specific CD4+ T cells had been expanded with viral peptide pools, which were used to stimulate PBMC.

TCRdb's table, derived via immunoSEQ multiplex PCR, lists solely in-frame clones and lacks some. The repertoire has 50,000 to 60,000 clones, roughly 80% of them found once; the top ten carry 2.5% to 3.5%. Culturing for around ten days preceded CD4+ T cell isolation. There are 15 residues in the CDR3. Germline CDR1 and CDR2: SGHDN and FVKESK. V lost 0 bases, J lost 3 bases, and 10 bases lay in between. Sequenced material: CD4+ T cells from PBMCs cultured without peptide, taken before COVID-19 vaccination. The J gene is TRBJ2-3, the V gene TRBV14, with D maybe TRBD2 (5 bases). The receptor was derived from a human donor who received a COVID-19 vaccine. CDR3 amino acids: CASSQDKLVTDTQYF. In nucleotides, the CDR3 is TGTGCCAGCAGCCAAGATAAACTAGTGACAGATACGCAGTATTTT.